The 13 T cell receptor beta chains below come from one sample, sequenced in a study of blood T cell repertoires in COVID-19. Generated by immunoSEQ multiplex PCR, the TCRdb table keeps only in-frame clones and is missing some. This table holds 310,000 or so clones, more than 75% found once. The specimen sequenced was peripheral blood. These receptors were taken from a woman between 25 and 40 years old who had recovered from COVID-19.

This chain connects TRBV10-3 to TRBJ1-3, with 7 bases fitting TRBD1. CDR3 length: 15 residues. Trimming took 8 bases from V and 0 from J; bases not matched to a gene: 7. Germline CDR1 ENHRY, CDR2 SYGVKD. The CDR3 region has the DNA TGTGCCATCCGGGGACAGCCTGACTCTGGAAACACCATATATTTT. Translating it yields CAIRGQPDSGNTIYF.

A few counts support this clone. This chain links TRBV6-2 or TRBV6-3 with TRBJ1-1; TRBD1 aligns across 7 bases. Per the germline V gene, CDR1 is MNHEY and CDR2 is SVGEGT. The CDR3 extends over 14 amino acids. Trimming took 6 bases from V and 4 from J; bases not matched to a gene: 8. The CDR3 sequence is CASSLSDRTTEAFF. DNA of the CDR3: TGTGCCAGCAGCCTGTCGGACAGGACCACTGAAGCTTTCTTT.

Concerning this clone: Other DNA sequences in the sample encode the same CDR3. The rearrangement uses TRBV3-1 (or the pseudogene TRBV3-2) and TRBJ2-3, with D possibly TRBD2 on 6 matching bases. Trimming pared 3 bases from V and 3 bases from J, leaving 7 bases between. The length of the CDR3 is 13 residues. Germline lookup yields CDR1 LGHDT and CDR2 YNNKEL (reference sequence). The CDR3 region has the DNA TGTGCCAGCAGCCAGGGGGGAACAGATACGCAGTATTTT. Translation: CASSQGGTDTQYF.

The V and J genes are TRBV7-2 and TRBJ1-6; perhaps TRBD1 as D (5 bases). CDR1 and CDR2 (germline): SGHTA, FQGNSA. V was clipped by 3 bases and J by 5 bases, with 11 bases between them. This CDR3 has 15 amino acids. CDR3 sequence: CASSFGGAHNSPLHF. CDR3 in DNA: TGTGCCAGCAGCTTCGGGGGAGCCCATAATTCACCCCTCCACTTT.

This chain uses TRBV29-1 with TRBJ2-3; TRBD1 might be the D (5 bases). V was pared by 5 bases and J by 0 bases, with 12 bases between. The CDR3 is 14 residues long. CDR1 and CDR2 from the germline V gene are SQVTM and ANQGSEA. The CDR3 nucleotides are TGCAGCGTTCTACAGGCGTCCAGCACAGATACGCAGTATTTT. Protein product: CSVLQASSTDTQYF.

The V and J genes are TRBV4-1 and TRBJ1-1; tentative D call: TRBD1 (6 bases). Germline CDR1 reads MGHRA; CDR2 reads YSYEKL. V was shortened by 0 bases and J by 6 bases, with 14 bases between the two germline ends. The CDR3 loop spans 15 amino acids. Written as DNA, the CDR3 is TGCGCCAGCAGCCAAGATACAGGGAGTGGAGCTGAAGCTTTCTTT. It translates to CASSQDTGSGAEAFF.

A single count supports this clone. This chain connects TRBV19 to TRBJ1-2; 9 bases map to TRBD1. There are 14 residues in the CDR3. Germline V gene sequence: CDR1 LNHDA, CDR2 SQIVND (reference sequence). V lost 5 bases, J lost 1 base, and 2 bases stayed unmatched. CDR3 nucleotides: TGTGCCAGTAGTGTGACAGGGGGTAACTATGGCTACACCTTC. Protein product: CASSVTGGNYGYTF.

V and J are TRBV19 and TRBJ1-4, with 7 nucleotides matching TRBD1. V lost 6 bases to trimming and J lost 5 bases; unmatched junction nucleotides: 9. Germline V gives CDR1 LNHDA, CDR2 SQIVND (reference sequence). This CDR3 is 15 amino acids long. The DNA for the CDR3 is TGTGCCAGTAGCAGGGGGGAATCCTTCAATGAAAAACTGTTTTTT. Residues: CASSRGESFNEKLFF.

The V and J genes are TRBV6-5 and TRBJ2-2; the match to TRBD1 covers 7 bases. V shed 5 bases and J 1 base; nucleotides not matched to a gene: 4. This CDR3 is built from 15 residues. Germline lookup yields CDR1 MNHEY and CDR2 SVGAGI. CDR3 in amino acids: CASSRQGWNTGELFF. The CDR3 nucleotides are TGTGCCAGCAGTCGACAGGGCTGGAACACCGGGGAGCTGTTTTTT.

For the CDR3, the DNA is TGTGCCAGCAGGCTAGCGGGAGGCGGCGGGGAGCTGTTTTTT. This gives the protein CASRLAGGGGELFF. The J gene is TRBJ2-2, the V gene TRBV6-6; 11 nucleotides match TRBD2. CDR1 and CDR2 (germline): MNHNY, SVGAGI (reference sequence). With 6 bases clipped from V and 7 bases from J, the junction kept 4 bases outside the gene matches. The CDR3 loop spans 14 amino acids.

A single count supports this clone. CDR3 sequence: CASSLGSGERADTQYF. The CDR3 coding sequence is TGCGCCAGCAGCTTGGGGTCGGGAGAAAGAGCAGATACGCAGTATTTT. The chain is built from TRBV5-1 and TRBJ2-3; tentatively, D is TRBD2 (6 bases). The V end was cut by 0 bases, the J end by 4 bases, with 15 bases between. The germline V gene has CDR1 SGHRS and CDR2 YFSETQ. The CDR3 consists of 16 residues.

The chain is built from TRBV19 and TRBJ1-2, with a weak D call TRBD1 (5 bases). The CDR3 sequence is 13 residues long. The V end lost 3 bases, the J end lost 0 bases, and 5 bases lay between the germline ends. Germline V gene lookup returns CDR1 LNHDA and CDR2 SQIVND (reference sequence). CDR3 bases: TGTGCCAGTAGTATGACAGCTAACTATGGCTACACCTTC. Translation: CASSMTANYGYTF.

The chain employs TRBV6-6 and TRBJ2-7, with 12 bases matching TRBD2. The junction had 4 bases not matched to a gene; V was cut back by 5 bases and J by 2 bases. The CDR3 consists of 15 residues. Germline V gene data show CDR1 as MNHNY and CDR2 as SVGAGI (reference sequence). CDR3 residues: CASSSWTSGTYEQYF. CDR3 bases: TGTGCCAGCAGTAGTTGGACTAGCGGGACCTACGAGCAGTACTTC.